A selection of T cell receptor beta chains follows, all from one sample in a study of blood T cell repertoires in COVID-19. Assay used: immunoSEQ multiplex PCR; TCRdb lists only in-frame clones, some missing. The sample lists 250,000 to 350,000 clones; about nine tenths were seen once. Material for sequencing was peripheral blood. The origin of the receptors is a young woman with active or convalescent COVID-19. Both conserved end residues are part of each CDR3. A D gene is named only where the DNA matches it firmly. The size entry is marked missing in some rows and otherwise reads once, few, many or a size class.

j_call,d_call,v_call,clone_size,cdr3_aa,cdr3_nt
TRBJ2-3,TRBD1,TRBV14,NA,CASSSRQGIGTDTQYF,TGTGCCAGCAGCTCCCGACAGGGGATCGGAACAGATACGCAGTATTTT
TRBJ1-1,TRBD1,TRBV29-1,NA,CSVENRGTGEAFF,TGCAGCGTTGAAAACAGGGGAACGGGTGAAGCTTTCTTT
TRBJ2-1,NA,TRBV30,once,CTWSTSWAGNEQFF,TGTACCTGGAGTACCTCCTGGGCGGGAAACGAGCAGTTCTTC
TRBJ2-1,NA,TRBV28,NA,CASSLEQLREQFF,TGTGCCAGCAGTTTAGAACAGCTCAGAGAGCAGTTCTTC
TRBJ2-3,TRBD2,TRBV10-2,once,CASSDGGVIATQYF,TGCGCCAGCAGTGACGGGGGGGTCATTGCGACGCAGTATTTT
TRBJ1-6,NA,TRBV2,NA,CASRAAPSSYNSPLHF,TGTGCCAGCAGGGCGGCACCGAGCTCCTATAATTCACCCCTCCACTTT
TRBJ1-2,NA,TRBV5-8,NA,CASSLGQISPYGYTF,TGTGCCAGCAGCTTGGGACAGATTTCCCCCTATGGCTACACCTTC
TRBJ1-2,TRBD1,TRBV4-2,NA,CASSRDSTGHGYTF,TGTGCCAGCAGCCGAGACTCGACAGGGCATGGCTACACCTTC
TRBJ2-1,TRBD1,TRBV5-4,NA,CASSSGTGVNEQFF,TGTGCCAGCAGCTCAGGTACAGGGGTCAATGAGCAGTTCTTC
TRBJ1-1,NA,TRBV5-1,NA,CASSVDSSAEAFF,TGCGCCAGCAGCGTGGACTCGAGCGCTGAAGCTTTCTTT
TRBJ1-2,NA,TRBV6-1,NA,CASSEAGALFYGYTF,TGTGCCAGCAGTGAAGCAGGGGCGTTATTCTATGGCTACACCTTC
TRBJ1-5,TRBD1,TRBV27,NA,CASRPQGSGNQPQHF,TGTGCCAGCAGACCACAGGGGTCAGGCAATCAGCCCCAGCATTTT
TRBJ2-5,NA,TRBV6-4,NA,CASSDSIDRFWETQYF,TGTGCCAGCAGTGACTCGATCGACAGGTTCTGGGAGACCCAGTACTTC
TRBJ2-7,TRBD1,TRBV7-9,NA,CASREGTAEQYF,TGTGCCAGCAGAGAAGGGACAGCTGAGCAGTACTTC
TRBJ2-3,TRBD2,TRBV5-1,NA,CASSDTSGGPDTQYF,TGCGCCAGCAGCGATACTAGCGGGGGCCCAGATACGCAGTATTTT
TRBJ2-1,NA,TRBV28,NA,CASSSDRHNEQFF,TGTGCCAGCAGTTCCGACAGACACAATGAGCAGTTCTTC
TRBJ2-6,TRBD1,TRBV5-8,once,CASSAQPGTGGSGANVLTF,TGTGCCAGCAGCGCCCAGCCCGGGACAGGGGGTTCTGGGGCCAACGTCCTGACTTTC
TRBJ2-5,TRBD2,TRBV2,once,CASSGGLAGGQETQYF,TGTGCCAGCAGTGGCGGACTAGCGGGGGGACAAGAGACCCAGTACTTC
TRBJ1-5,NA,TRBV5-1,NA,CASSPSTRQIVLYSNQPQHF,TGCGCCAGCAGCCCCTCTACTCGACAGATTGTCCTTTATAGCAATCAGCCCCAGCATTTT
TRBJ2-5,TRBD2,TRBV6-7,NA,CASGGGLETQYF,TGTGCCAGTGGGGGGGGTTTAGAGACCCAGTACTTC